The 29 T cell receptor beta chains presented below share a single source sample, sequenced in a study of blood T cell repertoires in COVID-19. Clones were read by immunoSEQ multiplex PCR, and TCRdb kept only the in-frame ones, dropping some. The sample carries some 94,000 clones, around 90% recorded once. Source material: peripheral blood. The receptors stem from a woman in her sixties or seventies with COVID-19, enrolled during active disease.

The rearrangement links TRBV9 to TRBJ2-7; the D gene is possibly TRBD1 (5 bases). The germline V gene has CDR1 SGDLS and CDR2 YYNGEE. The CDR3 totals 15 residues. Trimming left V 3 bases short and J 2 bases short, with 15 bases between. CDR3 sequence reads: CASSAQSGHPYEQYF. The CDR3 region has the DNA TGTGCCAGCAGCGCCCAGTCCGGACACCCCTACGAGCAGTACTTC.

The V gene is TRBV2, the J gene TRBJ2-6; no definite D call. V lost 2 bases, J lost 0 bases, and 11 bases lay in between. The CDR3 length is 17 residues. Germline CDR1 SNHLY, CDR2 FYNNEI. In nucleotides, the CDR3 is TGTGCCAGCAGTGAACCGCCGGTTCCCTCTGGGGCCAACGTCCTGACTTTC. Translated: CASSEPPVPSGANVLTF.

This clone was found a few times. This chain links TRBV5-5 with TRBJ1-1, with TRBD1 matching over 7 bases. CDR1 is SGHKS, CDR2 YYEKEE, per germline (reference sequence). The length of the CDR3 is 15 residues. Unmatched junction bases numbered 10, after V lost 0 bases and J lost 8 bases. The chain's CDR3 is CASSLGANRGREAFF. In nucleotides, the CDR3 is TGTGCCAGCAGCTTGGGCGCTAACAGGGGCAGGGAAGCTTTCTTT.

The V call is TRBV25-1, the J call TRBJ2-1, with D unclear. Germline values: CDR1 MGHDK, CDR2 SYGVNS. The ends were cut back, 5 bases at V and 12 bases at J, with 14 bases in the middle. The CDR3 spans 12 residues. The CDR3 region has the DNA TGTGCCAGCAGTTATGGCCCGTCCCGGCAGTTCTTC. Translating it yields CASSYGPSRQFF.

The chain employs TRBV7-2 and TRBJ1-4, with TRBD1 identical over 7 bases. The J segment lost 6 bases and the V segment lost 5 bases, leaving 6 bases of the junction unmatched. This CDR3 spans 14 amino acids. CDR1 is SGHTA, CDR2 FQGNSA, per germline. CDR3 region: CASSRGGADEKLFF. The CDR3 bases are TGTGCCAGCAGCAGAGGGGGCGCGGATGAAAAACTGTTTTTT.

This clone was found once. This rearrangement joins TRBV28 to TRBJ2-5, with a weak D call TRBD2 (6 bases). The ends were cut back, 6 bases at V and 4 bases at J, with 18 bases in the middle. CDR3 size: 15 residues. Germline V gene lookup returns CDR1 MDHEN and CDR2 SYDVKM. Written as DNA, the CDR3 is TGTGCCAGCAGGGGACTCGGGGGACGGCGAGAGACCCAGTACTTC. Residues: CASRGLGGRRETQYF.

V is TRBV7-9 and J is TRBJ2-5, with unresolved D. Looked up from germline, CDR1 is SEHNR and CDR2 is FQNEAQ (reference sequence). V lost 1 base and J 0 bases, leaving 6 bases between the germline ends. The CDR3 loop spans 14 amino acids. The CDR3, as DNA: TGTGCCAGCAGCTTAGTGTCTAACCAAGAGACCCAGTACTTC. As protein: CASSLVSNQETQYF. Drawing the rest from reference TRBV7-9 and TRBJ2-5, the complete variable domain is DTGVSQNPRHKITKRGQNVTFRCDPISEHNRLYWYRQTLGQGPEFLTYFQNEAQLEKSRLLSDRFSAERPKGSFSTLEIQRTEQGDSAMYLCASSLVSNQETQYFGPGTRLLVL.

Points on this clone: One end of the junction fails to match germline, which may point to a read error. The CDR3 is CASSLAGGPGANVLTF. The DNA of the CDR3 is TGTGCCAGCAGCCTAGCGGGGGGACCTGGGGCCAACGTCCTGACTTTC. J is TRBJ2-6 and V is TRBV7-2, with 11 nucleotides matching TRBD2. CDR1 SGHTA and CDR2 FQGNSA come from the germline V gene. This CDR3 has 16 amino acids.

The chain joins TRBV19 to TRBJ1-5; perhaps TRBD1 as D (6 bases). CDR3 length equals 13 residues. V lost 5 bases, J lost 7 bases, and 12 bases lay in between. The V gene's germline CDR1 is LNHDA and CDR2 SQIVND (reference sequence). CDR3: CASSFRQEQPQHF. The CDR3 region has the DNA TGTGCCAGTAGTTTCCGACAGGAACAGCCCCAGCATTTT.

DNA of the CDR3: TGCGCCAGCAGCCAAGTCCCTGGGGGGGGGCTGAACCGAATCCTCACAGATACGCAGTATTTT. It translates to CASSQVPGGGLNRILTDTQYF. The chain uses TRBV4-1 and TRBJ2-3; a possible D gene is TRBD2 (7 bases). Trimming removed 1 base at V and 2 bases at J, with 28 bases between. Looked up from germline, CDR1 is MGHRA and CDR2 is YSYEKL. The CDR3 is made up of 21 amino acids.

The chain couples TRBV19 to TRBJ1-4; 7 bases match TRBD1. Per germline, CDR1 LNHDA and CDR2 SQIVND (reference sequence). The CDR3 spans 16 residues. V trimming: 3 bases; J trimming: 8 bases; junction bases outside the gene matches: 12. CDR3 amino acids: CASSMWWKGAGEKLFF. CDR3 nucleotides: TGTGCCAGTAGTATGTGGTGGAAGGGGGCAGGCGAAAAACTGTTTTTT.

The rearrangement joins TRBV28 to TRBJ2-3; unclear D gene. V was clipped by 5 bases and J by 2 bases, with 14 bases between them. Germline CDR1 reads MDHEN; CDR2 reads SYDVKM. The CDR3 spans 15 residues. The CDR3, as DNA: TGTGCCAGCAGTCTCGTCCGCGGCCCCACAGATACGCAGTATTTT. It translates to CASSLVRGPTDTQYF.

V gene TRBV7-4 combines with J gene TRBJ1-1; tentatively, D is TRBD1 (6 bases). Germline CDR1 is SGHVT and CDR2 is SQSDAQ. The germline V and J ends were trimmed by 7 bases and 3 bases, with 18 bases remaining between them. This CDR3 contains 15 residues. Written as DNA, the CDR3 is TGTGCCAGCACTCCAGGGGCGTGTGCGTACACTGAAGCTTTCTTT. It encodes CASTPGACAYTEAFF.

The V and J genes are TRBV7-9 and TRBJ2-3; 10 positions agree with TRBD1. The V and J ends lost 5 bases and 5 bases, in that order; junction bases with no gene match: 10. CDR3 length: 16 residues. Germline V CDR1 and CDR2: SEHNR, FQNEAQ (reference sequence). The CDR3 reads CASSLTGTGAEDTQYF. Written as DNA, the CDR3 is TGTGCCAGCAGCCTCACCGGGACAGGGGCCGAAGATACGCAGTATTTT.

The chain combines TRBV7-2 with TRBJ1-2; 8 bases line up with TRBD1. V shed 9 bases, J shed 4 bases, and the junction held 4 bases outside the gene matches. The CDR3 contains 12 residues. Germline assignment: CDR1 SGHTA and CDR2 FQGNSA. In nucleotides, the CDR3 is TGTGCCAGTCGACAGGGGTCCTATGGCTACACCTTC. Its protein product is CASRQGSYGYTF.

This chain links TRBV10-3 with TRBJ1-4; D is ambiguous. The CDR3 spans 18 residues. Germline V gene sequence: CDR1 ENHRY, CDR2 SYGVKD. V lost 0 bases to trimming and J lost 2 bases, with 16 bases between them. The CDR3 nucleotides are TGTGCCATCAGTGAGTCGACGGCAGGAGGTTCGACTAATGAAAAACTGTTTTTT. It is translated as CAISESTAGGSTNEKLFF.

The V gene is TRBV27, the J gene TRBJ1-1; 7 positions agree with TRBD1. The CDR3 loop spans 17 amino acids. The V segment lost 5 bases and the J segment 0 bases; nucleotides outside the gene matches: 12. CDR1 is MNHEY, CDR2 SMNVEV, per germline (reference sequence). CDR3 sequence reads: CASSPGQGQPMNTEAFF. The CDR3 DNA is TGTGCCAGCAGTCCCGGCCAGGGACAGCCCATGAACACTGAAGCTTTCTTT.

J is TRBJ2-1 and V is TRBV18; 7 bases fit TRBD1. V was pared by 3 bases and J by 2 bases, with 10 bases of the junction left unmatched. Germline CDR1 is KGHSH and CDR2 is LQKENI. The CDR3 has 17 residues. The CDR3, as DNA: TGTGCCAGCTCACCGAATAGACAGGGTATTCCCTACAATGAGCAGTTCTTC. Its translation is CASSPNRQGIPYNEQFF.

The chain is built from TRBV11-2 and TRBJ2-2, with 10 bases identical to TRBD2. The V gene end was trimmed by 4 bases and the J gene end by 1 base; junction bases not matched to a gene: 6. The CDR3 is made up of 17 amino acids. The germline V gene encodes CDR1 SGHAT and CDR2 FQNNGV. Written as DNA, the CDR3 is TGTGCCAGCAGCTCTAGCGGGGGCCGAAAGAACACCGGGGAGCTGTTTTTT. Translating it yields CASSSSGGRKNTGELFF.

The V and J genes are TRBV6-5 and TRBJ2-1; TRBD1 matches at 8 bases. The junction had 8 bases not matched to a gene; V was cut back by 0 bases and J by 7 bases. The CDR3 loop spans 16 amino acids. Germline-derived CDR1 and CDR2 are MNHEY and SVGAGI. This CDR3 is CASSYSWTGKSNEQFF. Written as DNA, the CDR3 is TGTGCCAGCAGTTACTCTTGGACAGGGAAAAGTAATGAGCAGTTCTTC.

The rearrangement joins TRBV6-5 to TRBJ2-7; a possible D gene is TRBD1 (6 bases). Trimming left V 0 bases short and J 3 bases short, with 15 bases between. The germline gives CDR1 MNHEY, CDR2 SVGAGI. This CDR3 has 16 residues. For the CDR3, the DNA is TGTGCCAGCAGTTACTCGATTTCGAGCAGGGGCTACGAGCAGTACTTC. Amino acids: CASSYSISSRGYEQYF.

V is TRBV6-5 and J is TRBJ1-1; TRBD1 is a possible D gene (6 bases). The CDR3 has 14 residues. Trimming shortened V by 6 bases and J by 2 bases, and 13 bases separated the two germline ends. The germline CDR1 and CDR2 sequences are MNHEY and SVGAGI. The CDR3 loop reads CASRATGLNTEAFF. The DNA for the CDR3 is TGTGCCAGCAGGGCAACAGGGTTAAACACTGAAGCTTTCTTT.

The CDR3 DNA follows: TGCGCGGTGACAGTGAACTATGGCTACACCTTC. Its translation: CAVTVNYGYTF. V and J are TRBV29-1 and TRBJ1-2; TRBD1 is a possible D gene (5 bases). This CDR3 has 11 residues. In germline, CDR1 is SQVTM, CDR2 ANQGSEA.

The J gene is TRBJ1-1, the V gene TRBV3-1 (or the pseudogene TRBV3-2); D is ambiguous. CDR3 length equals 15 residues. Germline-derived CDR1 and CDR2 are LGHDT and YNNKEL (reference sequence). With 4 bases removed from V and 5 bases from J, the gap between germline ends came to 17 bases. CDR3 loop: CASSLQWVGGTEAFF. CDR3 coding DNA: TGTGCCAGCAGCCTACAATGGGTTGGAGGAACTGAAGCTTTCTTT.

This sequence joins TRBV6-6 and TRBJ2-5; maybe TRBD1 (6 bases). The CDR3 extends over 16 amino acids. The V end lost 0 bases, the J end lost 5 bases, and 16 bases lay between the germline ends. CDR1 is MNHNY, CDR2 SVGAGI, per germline (reference sequence). The CDR3 reads CASSYSARGFVETQYF. The CDR3 nucleotides are TGTGCCAGCAGTTACTCTGCCAGGGGTTTTGTGGAGACCCAGTACTTC.

The chain has TRBV4-2 and TRBJ2-3; D gene ambiguous. Germline CDR1 is LGHNA and CDR2 is YNFKEQ. V was shortened by 4 bases and J by 6 bases, with 11 bases between the two germline ends. The CDR3 contains 13 residues. The CDR3 here is CASSLRFGDTQYF. CDR3 sequence (DNA): TGTGCCAGCAGCCTTAGGTTCGGGGATACGCAGTATTTT.

The gene calls are TRBV30 and TRBJ1-4; D not certain. Germline V gene lookup returns CDR1 GTSNPN and CDR2 SVGIG (reference sequence). The CDR3 is made up of 13 amino acids. V lost 7 bases, J lost 4 bases, and 13 bases lay in between. The CDR3 sequence: CAYSGADNEKLFF. In nucleotides, the CDR3 is TGTGCCTACAGCGGCGCGGATAATGAAAAACTGTTTTTT.

This clone was detected only once. The chain recombines TRBV7-2 with TRBJ2-7; D is possibly TRBD1 (5 bases). CDR3 length: 14 residues. Trimming took 4 bases from V and 0 from J, leaving 10 bases between them. Germline CDR1 is SGHTA and CDR2 is FQGNSA. In DNA, the CDR3 is TGTGCCAGCAGCTCGACGACAGTCTCCTACGAGCAGTACTTC. Protein sequence: CASSSTTVSYEQYF.

V gene TRBV4-1 combines with J gene TRBJ2-7; a possible D gene is TRBD1 (6 bases). Deletions cut 3 bases from V and 4 bases from J, with 16 bases between. Germline V lookup: CDR1 MGHRA, CDR2 YSYEKL. The CDR3 is made up of 15 amino acids. The CDR3 DNA follows: TGCGCCAGCAGCCACCCCCAGGACAGCCTATACGAGCAGTACTTC. This codes for CASSHPQDSLYEQYF.